This is a list of T cell receptor beta chains from one sample in a study of CXCR3-negative and CXCR3-positive naive CD8 T cells. TCRdb processed the 5' RACE reads again and assigns one entry to each CDR3 protein, with no DNA. The sample data list nearly 90,000 distinct CDR3 sequences. Sequences were obtained from naive CXCR3+ CD8+ T cells from blood. The receptors come from a human donor in good health. Some clones in this sample may be carry-over from other donors' samples. Each CDR3 is given with its conserved first and last residue. The order of the fields is J gene, clone size, V gene, CDR3 protein. Some rows have no size entry. The others give once, few or many, or a class for an expanded clone.

TRBJ2-1 | . | TRBV28 | CASSPSGEQFF
TRBJ1-1 | . | TRBV28 | CASGGQGLNTEAFF
TRBJ1-1 | medium-sized | TRBV20-1 | CSAPSGVTEAFF
TRBJ2-7 | . | TRBV27 | CASSLSPSGTYEQYF
TRBJ1-1 | . | TRBV29-1 | CSVAPGGTEAFF
TRBJ2-7 | . | TRBV28 | CASSPRTGGYEQYF
TRBJ2-1 | . | TRBV7-9 | CASSGTGDNEQFF
TRBJ2-1 | . | TRBV5-1 | CASSLESRGGSYNEQFF
TRBJ2-1 | . | TRBV20-1 | CSALEEGWGEQFF
TRBJ2-3 | . | TRBV7-9 | CASSWDPRPTDTQYF
TRBJ1-1 | . | TRBV5-1 | CASSLLGTSEAFF
TRBJ1-1 | . | TRBV9 | CASSSKSTEAFF
TRBJ2-2 | . | TRBV25-1 | CASTGRGPNTGELFF
TRBJ1-1 | . | TRBV20-1 | CSASPGGPRTEAFF
TRBJ2-1 | . | TRBV6-2/TRBV6-3 | CASSYLLRSEQFF
TRBJ2-7 | . | TRBV5-1 | CASSFGESYEQYF
TRBJ2-5 | . | TRBV7-8 | CASSLGTGDQETQYF
TRBJ1-2 | . | TRBV29-1 | CSVEDAGRGYGYTF
TRBJ2-1 | . | TRBV12-3/TRBV12-4 | CASSLPVRSSYNEQFF
TRBJ2-7 | . | TRBV20-1 | CSARDSGTSGPPYEQYF
TRBJ2-1 | . | TRBV28 | CASSLHVEQFF
TRBJ1-3 | . | TRBV28 | CASMELKDAIYF
TRBJ1-5 | . | TRBV6-5 | CASSEYRGEQPQHF
TRBJ2-3 | . | TRBV2 | CASGEESRTDTQYF
TRBJ2-5 | . | TRBV28 | CASGRPPGRETQYF